Listed here is a single TCR beta chain. 13 Jbeta primers and 60 Vbeta primers were used for the PCR. TCRdb's copy holds only in-frame clones and misses some; the assay was immunoSEQ multiplex PCR. The sample consists of 110,000 to 150,000 clones, approximately 83% of them appearing once. These data come from a study of cytomegalovirus exposure and HLA in healthy donors. The wider study: Among the 300 to 400 donors who were genotyped, approximately 84% fell in the genetic ancestry cluster that is associated with self-reported Caucasian donors.

Though probably carrying unrecorded immune exposures, donors were nominally healthy at sampling. V was pared by 4 bases and J by 1 base, with 19 bases of the junction left unmatched. The germline V gene has CDR1 SGDLS and CDR2 YYNGEE. The CDR3 length is 20 residues. The receptor was isolated from a woman in her forties in good health and CMV-seronegative. This chain uses TRBV9 with TRBJ1-1; TRBD1 agrees at 10 bases. Input material: PBMCs. The CDR3 region has the DNA TGTGCCAGCAGCTCCGAACCCCGACAGGGGGCAAGGGGGACGAACACTGAAGCTTTCTTT. It specifies CASSSEPRQGARGTNTEAFF.